This T cell receptor beta chain is from a study of blood T cell repertoires in COVID-19. Looking at the study overall: The origin of the acute and convalescent COVID-19 samples was the United States, Italy and Spain. PBMCs, B-cell-depleted T cells, or T cells were the source of the cDNA or gDNA that made up the material.

Under the authors' procedure: Amplification of reference gene primers provided the estimated nucleated cell counts. Some clones are missing from TCRdb's copy, which holds only in-frame ones; the method was immunoSEQ multiplex PCR. That table supplies the V and J calls and clone size; D and trimming were determined from the DNA. The sample lists roughly 110,000 clones, approximately 91% occurring once. Trimming pared 1 base from V and 7 bases from J, leaving 8 bases between. Germline CDR1 LGHDT, CDR2 YNNKEL (reference sequence). The CDR3 runs 12 residues. The clonotype comes from a woman between 65 and 79 years old who had recovered from COVID-19. This chain uses TRBV3-1 (or the pseudogene TRBV3-2) with TRBJ2-7; D is possibly TRBD2 (6 bases). Sequenced input: peripheral blood. The CDR3 is CASSQAGREQYF. The DNA for the CDR3 is TGTGCCAGCAGCCAAGCAGGGAGGGAGCAGTACTTC.